The 2 T cell receptor beta chains in this list originate from one sample, sequenced in a study of blood T cell repertoires in COVID-19. Sequenced by immunoSEQ multiplex PCR; TCRdb stores in-frame clones only, minus some. The table includes about 140,000 clones, 88% detected once. Sequencing was done on a sample of peripheral blood. These receptors were taken from a man in his 70s with acute or convalescent COVID-19.

The chain recombines TRBV5-1 with TRBJ2-1, with 8 bases fitting TRBD1. J lost 2 bases, V lost 1 base, and 2 bases had no gene match. CDR3 size: 15 residues. Looked up from germline, CDR1 is SGHRS and CDR2 is YFSETQ. The CDR3 sequence: CASSLTGGAYNEQFF. The CDR3, as DNA: TGCGCCAGCAGCTTGACAGGGGGTGCCTACAATGAGCAGTTCTTC.

In its sample, this clone was seen a few times. The rearrangement joins TRBV7-2 to TRBJ2-7; TRBD1 matches 8 bases. This CDR3 comprises 15 residues. CDR1 and CDR2 from the germline V gene are SGHTA and FQGNSA. Unmatched junction bases numbered 9, after V lost 2 bases and J lost 6 bases. CDR3 in DNA: TGTGCCAGCAGCTTAAGTCAGGGGGCGCTCTCCGAGCAGTACTTC. This gives the protein CASSLSQGALSEQYF.